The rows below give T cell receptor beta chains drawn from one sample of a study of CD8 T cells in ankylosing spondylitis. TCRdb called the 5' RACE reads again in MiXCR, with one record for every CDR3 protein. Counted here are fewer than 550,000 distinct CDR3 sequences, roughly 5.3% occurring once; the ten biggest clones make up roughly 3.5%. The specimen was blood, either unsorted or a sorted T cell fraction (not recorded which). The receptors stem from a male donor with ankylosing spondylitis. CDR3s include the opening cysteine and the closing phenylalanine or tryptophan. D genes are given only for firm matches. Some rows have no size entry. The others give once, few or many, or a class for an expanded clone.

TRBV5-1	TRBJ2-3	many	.	TGCGCCAGCAGCCCGGGACTGATCACAGATACGCAGTATTTT	CASSPGLITDTQYF
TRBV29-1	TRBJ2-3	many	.	TGCAGCGTCCGCCCGGGGGCACCCACAGATACGCAGTATTTT	CSVRPGAPTDTQYF
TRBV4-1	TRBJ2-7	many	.	TGCGCCAGCAGCCGGACGAGGACAGCGGCCTACGAGCAGTACTTC	CASSRTRTAAYEQYF
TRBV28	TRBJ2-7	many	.	TGTGCCAGCAGTTTATCTGGGGGGACCTACGAGCAGTACTTC	CASSLSGGTYEQYF
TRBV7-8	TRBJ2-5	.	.	TGTGCCAGCAGCTCCCCCCGGCAGACCCAGTACTTC	CASSSPRQTQYF
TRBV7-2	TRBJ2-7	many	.	TGTGCCAGCAGCTTATCAGCGGGCTACGAGCAGTACTTC	CASSLSAGYEQYF
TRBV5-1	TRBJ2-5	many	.	TGCGCCAGCAGCTTGGTTCCCCTTCAAGAGACCCAGTACTTC	CASSLVPLQETQYF
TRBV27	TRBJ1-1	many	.	TGTGCCAGCAGTCCGGGACATTTGAACACTGAAGCTTTCTTT	CASSPGHLNTEAFF
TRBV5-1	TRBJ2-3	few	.	TGCGCCAGCAGCTTGGGCCCCTTAACTGGCGGCACAGATACGCAGTATTTT	CASSLGPLTGGTDTQYF
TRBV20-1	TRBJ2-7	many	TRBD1	TGCAGTGCTAGGGGGGACAGGGGGGACGAGCAGTACTTC	CSARGDRGDEQYF
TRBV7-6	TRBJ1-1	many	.	TGTGCCAGCAGCTTAGTAGTGAACACTGAAGCTTTCTTT	CASSLVVNTEAFF
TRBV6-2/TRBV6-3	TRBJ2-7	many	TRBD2	TGTGCCAGCAGTTACGGGCGGGAGCCAGACGAGCAGTACTTC	CASSYGREPDEQYF
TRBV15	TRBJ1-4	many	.	TGTGCCACCAGCAGACTGGGGGAAAAACTGTTTTTT	CATSRLGEKLFF
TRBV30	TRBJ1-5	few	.	TGTGCCTGGGGCCTCTCGACCCGCAATCAGCCCCAGCATTTT	CAWGLSTRNQPQHF
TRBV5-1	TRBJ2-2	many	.	TGCGCCAGCAGTTGGGAGAACACCGGGGAGCTGTTTTTT	CASSWENTGELFF
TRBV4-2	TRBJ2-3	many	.	TGTGCCAGCAGCCACAAAAGGGAATCCCAGCCCGACCGCACAGATACGCAGTATTTT	CASSHKRESQPDRTDTQYF
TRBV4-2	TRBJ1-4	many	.	TGTGCCAGCAGCCCAGGAGAGAGGACAACTAATGAAAAACTGTTTTTT	CASSPGERTTNEKLFF
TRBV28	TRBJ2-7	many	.	TGTGCCAGCAGGCCGGCGGGGGCAAGGTACGAGCAGTACTTC	CASRPAGARYEQYF
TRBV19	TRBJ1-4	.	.	TGTGCCAGTAGTATTCGACCAACTAATGAAAAACTGTTTTTT	CASSIRPTNEKLFF
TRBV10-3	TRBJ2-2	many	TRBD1	TGTGCCACCTACCCGGGACAGGGGAACACCGGGGAGCTGTTTTTT	CATYPGQGNTGELFF
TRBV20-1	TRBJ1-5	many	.	TGCAGTGCCACAGAAGATAGCAATCAGCCCCAGCATTTT	CSATEDSNQPQHF
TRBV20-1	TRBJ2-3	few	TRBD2	TGCAGTGCTCCTACTCTTAGCGGGGGGGACCAGTATTTT	CSAPTLSGGDQYF
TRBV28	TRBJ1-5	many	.	TGTGCCAGCAGTTCACAAAAATGGGATCAGCCCCAGCATTTT	CASSSQKWDQPQHF
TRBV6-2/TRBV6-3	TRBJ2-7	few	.	TGTGCCAGCAGGTTAAGCGGACCTCACTACGAGCAGTACTTC	CASRLSGPHYEQYF
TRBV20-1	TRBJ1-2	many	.	TGCAGTGCTAGAGATTCACGGCATAACTATGGCTACACCTTC	CSARDSRHNYGYTF